The clone carrying this T cell receptor beta chain has just a few counts. Its target is unknown. Measured with immunoSEQ multiplex PCR; TCRdb has only the in-frame clones, and not every one. Found here are tens of thousands of clones, roughly 81% of them singletons; the top ten hold around 4.8%. The entry originates in a study of radiotherapy plus CTLA-4 blockade in lung cancer. The overall study: Among enrolled patients, approximately 18% responded and roughly 30% achieved disease control. Whole-study findings and limits: Expansion in blood of tumor-derived TCR clones was seen after radiotherapy plus ipilimumab.

The germline CDR1 and CDR2 sequences are SNHLY and FYNNEI. The CDR3 is made up of 14 amino acids. Trimming took 2 bases from V and 0 from J, leaving 7 bases between them. Here the sequenced sample was peripheral blood, taken from a patient treated with radiotherapy plus ipilimumab. This receptor was taken from a human donor with non-small cell lung cancer whose response to radiotherapy plus ipilimumab could not be evaluated. V and J are TRBV2 and TRBJ1-1; D is unclear. The CDR3 DNA is TGTGCCAGCAGTGAACTGAGGTTGAACACTGAAGCTTTCTTT. Its protein product is CASSELRLNTEAFF.